This T cell receptor (beta chain) derives from a study of blood T cell repertoires in COVID-19. At the level of the study: The United States, Italy and Spain provided the acute and convalescent COVID-19 samples. PBMCs, B-cell-depleted T cells, or T cells provided the cDNA or gDNA that made up the material.

Per the study methods: It was from reference gene primer amplification that nucleated cell counts were estimated. Here immunoSEQ multiplex PCR was the method, and the copy in TCRdb shows in-frame clones only, minus some. For V, J and clone size, that table is used; D and trimming come from the DNA. The sample includes 190,000 or so clones, about nine tenths of them seen just once. Clinical histories supplied by participants themselves formed the basis of cohort assignment. CDR1 and CDR2 from the germline V gene are GTSNPN and SVGIG (reference sequence). The V gene lost 2 bases and the J gene lost 1 base, with 8 bases spanning the gap. The CDR3 contains 13 residues.

Sequenced sample: PBMCs or T cells enriched from blood (not recorded which). This rearrangement joins TRBV30 to TRBJ1-1, with D maybe TRBD1 (5 bases). This receptor was obtained from a young man with acute COVID-19. CDR3 region: CAWSTGRNTEAFF. DNA of the CDR3: TGTGCCTGGAGTACAGGCCGGAACACTGAAGCTTTCTTT.